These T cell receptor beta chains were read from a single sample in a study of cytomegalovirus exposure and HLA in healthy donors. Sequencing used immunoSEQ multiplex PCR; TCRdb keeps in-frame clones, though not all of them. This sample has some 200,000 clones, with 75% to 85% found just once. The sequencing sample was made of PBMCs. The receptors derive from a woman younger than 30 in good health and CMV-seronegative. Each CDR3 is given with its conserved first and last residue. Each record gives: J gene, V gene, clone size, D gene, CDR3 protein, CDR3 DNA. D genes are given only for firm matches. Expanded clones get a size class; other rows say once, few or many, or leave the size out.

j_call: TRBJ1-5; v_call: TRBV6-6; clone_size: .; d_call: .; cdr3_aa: CASSYSRFQPQHF; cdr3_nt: TGTGCCAGCAGTTACTCACGGTTCCAGCCCCAGCATTTT
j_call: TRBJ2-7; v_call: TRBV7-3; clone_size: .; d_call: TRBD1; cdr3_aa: CASSLNGQGATYEQYF; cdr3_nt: TGTGCCAGCAGCTTAAACGGACAGGGGGCAACCTACGAGCAGTACTTC
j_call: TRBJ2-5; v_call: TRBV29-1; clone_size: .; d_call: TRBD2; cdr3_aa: CSVPQAGEETQYF; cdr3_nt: TGCAGCGTTCCTCAAGCGGGAGAGGAGACCCAGTACTTC
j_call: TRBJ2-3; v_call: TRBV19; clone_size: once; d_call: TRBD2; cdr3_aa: CASSIGGVSTDTQYF; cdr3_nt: TGTGCCAGTAGTATCGGGGGGGTTAGCACAGATACGCAGTATTTT
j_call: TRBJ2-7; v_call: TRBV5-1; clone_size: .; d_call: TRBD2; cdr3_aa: CASSTSGVGEQYF; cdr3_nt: TGCGCCAGCAGTACTAGCGGGGTAGGAGAGCAGTACTTC
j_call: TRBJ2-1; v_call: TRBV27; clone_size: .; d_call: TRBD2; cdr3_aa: CASSSGTNSYNEQFF; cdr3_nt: TGTGCCAGCAGTTCCGGGACTAACTCCTACAATGAGCAGTTCTTC
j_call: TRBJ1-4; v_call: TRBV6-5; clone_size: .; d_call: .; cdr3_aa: CASRPYSATNEKLFF; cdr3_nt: TGTGCCAGCAGACCCTACAGTGCAACTAATGAAAAACTGTTTTTT
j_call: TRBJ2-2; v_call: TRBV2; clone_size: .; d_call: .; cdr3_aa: CASSRDWINTGELFF; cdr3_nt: TGTGCCAGCAGTCGGGACTGGATAAACACCGGGGAGCTGTTTTTT
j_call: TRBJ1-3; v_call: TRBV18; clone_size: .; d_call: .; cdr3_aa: CASSPTGGYTIYF; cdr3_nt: TGTGCCAGCTCACCCACCGGGGGTTACACCATATATTTT
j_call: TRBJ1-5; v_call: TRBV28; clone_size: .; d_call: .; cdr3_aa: CASSSYASYSNQPQHF; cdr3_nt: TGTGCCAGCAGTTCTTACGCCAGTTATAGCAATCAGCCCCAGCATTTT
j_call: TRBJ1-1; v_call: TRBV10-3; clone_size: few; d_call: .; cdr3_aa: CAISPRVKTEAFF; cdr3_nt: TGTGCCATCAGTCCCAGGGTCAAGACTGAAGCTTTCTTT
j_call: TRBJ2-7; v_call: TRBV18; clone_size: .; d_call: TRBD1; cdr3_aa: CASSPGTGVTYEQYF; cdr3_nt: TGTGCCAGCTCACCCGGGACAGGGGTCACCTACGAGCAGTACTTC
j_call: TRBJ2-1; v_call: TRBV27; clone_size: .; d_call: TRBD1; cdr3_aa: CASSLAQGAFNEQFF; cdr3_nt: TGTGCCAGCAGTTTGGCACAGGGGGCTTTCAATGAGCAGTTCTTC
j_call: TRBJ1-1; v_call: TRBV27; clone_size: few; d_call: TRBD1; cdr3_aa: CASSLQGGNTEAFF; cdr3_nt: TGTGCCAGCAGTTTACAGGGGGGAAACACTGAAGCTTTCTTT
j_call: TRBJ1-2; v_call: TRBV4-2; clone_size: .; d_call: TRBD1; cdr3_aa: CASSQAGTDYGYTF; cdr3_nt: TGTGCCAGCAGCCAAGCCGGGACAGACTATGGCTACACCTTC
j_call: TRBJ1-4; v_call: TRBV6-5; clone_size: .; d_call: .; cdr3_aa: CASSYGQKREKLFF; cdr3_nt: TGTGCCAGCAGTTACGGGCAGAAAAGGGAAAAACTGTTTTTT
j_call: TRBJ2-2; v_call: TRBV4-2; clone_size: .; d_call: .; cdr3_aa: CASSHAGTRGSGELFF; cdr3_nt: TGTGCCAGCAGCCATGCCGGGACTCGCGGATCCGGGGAGCTGTTTTTT
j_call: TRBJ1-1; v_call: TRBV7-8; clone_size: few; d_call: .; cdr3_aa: CASSERGTEAFF; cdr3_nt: TGTGCCAGCAGCGAAAGAGGGACTGAAGCTTTCTTT
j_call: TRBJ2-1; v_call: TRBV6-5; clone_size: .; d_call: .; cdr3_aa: CASSYSGRRVRNEQFF; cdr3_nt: TGTGCCAGCAGTTACTCCGGAAGGAGAGTTCGTAATGAGCAGTTCTTC
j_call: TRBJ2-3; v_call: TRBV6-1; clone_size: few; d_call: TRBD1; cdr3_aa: CASSEPGQGPDTQYF; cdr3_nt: TGTGCCAGCAGTGAACCGGGACAGGGGCCAGATACGCAGTATTTT
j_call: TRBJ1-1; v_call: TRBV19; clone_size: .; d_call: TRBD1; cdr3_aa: CASSAQGTEAFF; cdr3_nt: TGTGCCAGTAGTGCACAGGGGACTGAAGCTTTCTTT